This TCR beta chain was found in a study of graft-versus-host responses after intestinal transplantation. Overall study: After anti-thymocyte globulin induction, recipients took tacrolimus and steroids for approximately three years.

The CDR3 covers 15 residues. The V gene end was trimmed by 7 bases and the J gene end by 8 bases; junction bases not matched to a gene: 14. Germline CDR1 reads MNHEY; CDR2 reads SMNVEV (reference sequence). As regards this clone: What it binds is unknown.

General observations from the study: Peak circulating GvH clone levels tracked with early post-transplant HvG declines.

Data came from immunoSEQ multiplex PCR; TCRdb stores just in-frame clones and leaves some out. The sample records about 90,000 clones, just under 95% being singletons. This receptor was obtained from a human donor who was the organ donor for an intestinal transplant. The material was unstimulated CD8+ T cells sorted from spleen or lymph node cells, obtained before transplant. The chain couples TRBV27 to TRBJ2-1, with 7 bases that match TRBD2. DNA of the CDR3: TGTGCCAGCAAAACGTCGGGGAGGGCCTGGGATGAGCAGTTCTTC. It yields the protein CASKTSGRAWDEQFF.